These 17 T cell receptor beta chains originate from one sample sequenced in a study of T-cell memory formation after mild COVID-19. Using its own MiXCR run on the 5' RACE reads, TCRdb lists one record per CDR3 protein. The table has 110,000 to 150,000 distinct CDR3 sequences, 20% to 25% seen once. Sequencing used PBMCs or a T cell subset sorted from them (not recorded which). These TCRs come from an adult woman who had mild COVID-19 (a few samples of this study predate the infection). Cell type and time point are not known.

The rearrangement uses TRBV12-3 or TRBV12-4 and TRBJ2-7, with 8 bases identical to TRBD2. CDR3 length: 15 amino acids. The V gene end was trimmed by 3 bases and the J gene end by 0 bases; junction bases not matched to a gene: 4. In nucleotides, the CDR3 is TGTGCCAGCAGTTTTGGACTAGCCGACTCCTACGAGCAGTACTTC. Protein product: CASSFGLADSYEQYF.

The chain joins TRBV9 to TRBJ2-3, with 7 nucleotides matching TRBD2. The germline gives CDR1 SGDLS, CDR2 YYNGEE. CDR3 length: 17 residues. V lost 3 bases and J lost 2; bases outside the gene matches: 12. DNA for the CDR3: TGTGCCAGCAGCGGAACGGGACGAGCGGGACCCACAGATACGCAGTATTTT. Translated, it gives CASSGTGRAGPTDTQYF.

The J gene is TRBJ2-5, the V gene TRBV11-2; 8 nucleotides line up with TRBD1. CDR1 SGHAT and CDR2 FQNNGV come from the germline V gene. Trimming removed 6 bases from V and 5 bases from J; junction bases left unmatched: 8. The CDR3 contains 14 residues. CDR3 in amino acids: CASRNPGQGETQYF. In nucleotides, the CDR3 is TGTGCCAGCAGGAACCCAGGACAGGGCGAGACCCAGTACTTC.

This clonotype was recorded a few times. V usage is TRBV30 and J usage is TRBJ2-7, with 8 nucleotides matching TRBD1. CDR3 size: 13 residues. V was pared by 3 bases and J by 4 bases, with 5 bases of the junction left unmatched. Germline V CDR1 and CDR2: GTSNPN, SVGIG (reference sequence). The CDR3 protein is CAWSRQGWYEQYF. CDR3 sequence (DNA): TGTGCCTGGAGCAGACAGGGGTGGTACGAGCAGTACTTC.

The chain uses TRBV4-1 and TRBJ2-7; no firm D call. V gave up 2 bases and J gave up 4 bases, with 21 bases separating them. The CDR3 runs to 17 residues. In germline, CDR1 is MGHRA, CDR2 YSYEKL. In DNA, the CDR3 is TGCGCCAGCAGCCAACGGATGTCGTCGGCTGTTGCTTACGAGCAGTACTTC. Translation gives CASSQRMSSAVAYEQYF.

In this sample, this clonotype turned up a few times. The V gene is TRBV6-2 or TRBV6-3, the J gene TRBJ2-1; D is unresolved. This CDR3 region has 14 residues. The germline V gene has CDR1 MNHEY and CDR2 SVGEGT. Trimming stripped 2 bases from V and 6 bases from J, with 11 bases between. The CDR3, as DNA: TGTGCCAGCAGTTACGGCGGCTCAGGCAATGAGCAGTTCTTC. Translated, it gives CASSYGGSGNEQFF.

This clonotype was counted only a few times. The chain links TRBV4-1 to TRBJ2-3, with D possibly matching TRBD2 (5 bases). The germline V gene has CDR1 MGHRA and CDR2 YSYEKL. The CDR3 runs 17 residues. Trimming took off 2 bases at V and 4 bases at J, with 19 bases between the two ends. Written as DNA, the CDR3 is TGCGCCAGCAGCCAATCTCCTGCGAGGAGGCGCTCAGATACGCAGTATTTT. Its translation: CASSQSPARRRSDTQYF.

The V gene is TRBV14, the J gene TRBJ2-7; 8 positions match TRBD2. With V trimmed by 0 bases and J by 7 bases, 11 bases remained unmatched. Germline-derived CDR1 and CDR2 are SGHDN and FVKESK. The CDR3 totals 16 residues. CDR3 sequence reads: CASSQEPGLGWREQYF. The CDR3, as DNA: TGTGCCAGCAGCCAAGAACCGGGACTAGGATGGCGAGAGCAGTACTTC.

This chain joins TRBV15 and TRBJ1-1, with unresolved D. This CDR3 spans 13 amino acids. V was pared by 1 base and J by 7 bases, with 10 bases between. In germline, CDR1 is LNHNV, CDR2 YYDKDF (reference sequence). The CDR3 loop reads CATSRAGRVEAFF. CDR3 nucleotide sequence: TGTGCCACCAGCAGAGCCGGAAGGGTTGAAGCTTTCTTT.

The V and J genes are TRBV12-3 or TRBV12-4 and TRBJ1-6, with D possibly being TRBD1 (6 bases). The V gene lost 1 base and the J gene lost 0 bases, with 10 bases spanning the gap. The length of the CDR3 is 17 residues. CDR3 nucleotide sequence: TGTGCCAGCAGTTTAGGGACAGCGTTCTCCTATAATTCACCCCTCCACTTT. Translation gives CASSLGTAFSYNSPLHF.

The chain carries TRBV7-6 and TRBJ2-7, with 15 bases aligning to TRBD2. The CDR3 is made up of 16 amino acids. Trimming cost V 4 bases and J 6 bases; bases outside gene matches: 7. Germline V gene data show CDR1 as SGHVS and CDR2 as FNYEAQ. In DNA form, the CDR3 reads TGTGCCAGCAGCTCCGGACTAGCGGGAGGGCCAAGCGAGCAGTACTTC. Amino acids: CASSSGLAGGPSEQYF.

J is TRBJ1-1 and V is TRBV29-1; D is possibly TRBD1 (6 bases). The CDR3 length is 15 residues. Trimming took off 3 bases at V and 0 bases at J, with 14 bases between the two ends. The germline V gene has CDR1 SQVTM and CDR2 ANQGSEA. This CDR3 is CSVDRGLSMNTEAFF. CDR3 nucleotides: TGCAGCGTTGATCGGGGGCTCTCAATGAACACTGAAGCTTTCTTT.

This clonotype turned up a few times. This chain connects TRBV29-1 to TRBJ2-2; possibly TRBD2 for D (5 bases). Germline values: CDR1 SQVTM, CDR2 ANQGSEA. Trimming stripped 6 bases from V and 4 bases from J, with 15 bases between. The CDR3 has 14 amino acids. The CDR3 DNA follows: TGCAGCGTGACCGGACTCTCCCTCACCGGGGAGCTGTTTTTT. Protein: CSVTGLSLTGELFF.

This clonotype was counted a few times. The CDR3 region is CATLAGGPTDTQYF. DNA of the CDR3: TGTGCCACCCTAGCGGGAGGGCCTACAGATACGCAGTATTTT. This sequence joins TRBV19 and TRBJ2-3; 12 bases match TRBD2. After removal of 10 bases from V and 3 bases from J, the junction contained 5 bases not matched to a gene. This CDR3 contains 14 residues. Germline CDR1 reads LNHDA; CDR2 reads SQIVND (reference sequence).

Written as DNA, the CDR3 is TGTGCCAGCAGCTCGGGGACAGCCCCTGGACCCAGTGGGTACTTC. Amino acid sequence: CASSSGTAPGPSGYF. The rearrangement links TRBV5-6 to TRBJ2-7, with TRBD1 matching 7 bases. Germline CDR1 is SGHDT and CDR2 is YYEEEE. The CDR3 has 15 amino acids. Trimming at V came to 3 bases and at J to 12 bases, leaving 18 bases not matched to a gene.

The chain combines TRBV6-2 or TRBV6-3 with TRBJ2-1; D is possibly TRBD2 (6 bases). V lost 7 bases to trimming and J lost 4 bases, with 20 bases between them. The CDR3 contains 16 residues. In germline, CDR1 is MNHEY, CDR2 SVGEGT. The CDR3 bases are TGTGCCAGCACCCCCTACGGGGGAAGGAGTTACAATGAGCAGTTCTTC. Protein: CASTPYGGRSYNEQFF.

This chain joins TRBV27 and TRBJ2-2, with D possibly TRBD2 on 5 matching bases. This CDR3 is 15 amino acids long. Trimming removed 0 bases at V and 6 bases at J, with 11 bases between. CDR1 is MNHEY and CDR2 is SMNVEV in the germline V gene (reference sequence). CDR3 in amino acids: CASSLSALEAGELFF. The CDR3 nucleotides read TGTGCCAGCAGTTTATCAGCCCTGGAGGCCGGGGAGCTGTTTTTT.